The entry below gives a single T cell receptor (beta chain) sequence along with its context. Only one count was recorded for this clonotype. What this receptor recognizes is not known. Nothing much larger sits one base from this clone, and base qualities are not available. One read provides weak support. This sample was included in a study of T cell repertoires in cytomegalovirus infection (dated by TCRdb to the late 2010s). With respect to the entire study: Alongside well-studied HLA-B-restricted epitopes, the peptide stimulations were aimed at recently identified HLA-C-restricted CMV epitopes, whose presentation resists viral immunomodulation. Because public TCR beta signatures pointed to carriage of CMV infection together with the matching HLA type, the HLA type of each donor mattered for the analysis. Overall results and qualifications from the work: Cumulative frequency of public TCR beta family members discriminated carriers of CMV infection plus the relevant HLA type in this cohort and an independent 352-donor cohort. The ex vivo response was dominated by HLA-C-restricted CMV-specific TCR beta clonotypes, which also provided the single most frequent clonotype in two of eight donors.

These reads were obtained on an Illumina HiSeq 1500. TCRdb cleaned the public reads at Q25 with fastp, built clones with MiXCR and kept in-frame beta chains. Entries that share a CDR3 protein sequence are merged under the most common genes and DNA. The sample data list around 750,000 distinct CDR3 sequences, and 32% of these were observed just once. 12% of the sample rests with the top ten. The sample's treatment or condition, from its label and the paper: in vitro stimulation with specific CMV peptide epitopes to enrich CMV-specific T cells. Taken from the germline V gene (reference sequence), the CDR1 and CDR2 loops are LNHNV and YYDKDF. The cysteine opens and the phenylalanine closes a CDR3 of 15 amino acids. The only DNA kept is the CDR3, 45 bases in frame from the first base. V and J are trimmed by 4 bases and 8 bases, and the gene matches miss 11 bases of the junction.

Specimen: cultured CD8+ T cells from PBMCs, collected from culture after CMV antigen stimulation. The chain is encoded by TRBV15 joined to TRBJ2-1, with 7 bases matching TRBD2. The clonotype was recovered from a human donor in good health (CMV status not recorded). Some clones in this sample may be carry-over from other donors' samples. The DNA sequence follows: TGTGCCACCAGCATCGGCGGGGGACCGAAGGATGAGCAGTTCTTC. It specifies CATSIGGGPKDEQFF.